This is a list of T cell receptor beta chains from one sample in a study of radiation and T cells in renal cell carcinoma. Clones were read by immunoSEQ multiplex PCR, and TCRdb kept only the in-frame ones, dropping some. The sample comprises some 120,000 clones, 85% to 90% of which are singletons, and approximately 6% rests with the top ten. Sequenced here: blood, sampled from a patient whose treatment included radiotherapy and nephrectomy. Receptors were obtained from a woman in her seventies with renal cell carcinoma. The CDR3 runs from the conserved cysteine through the conserved F or W. The order of the fields is J gene, V gene, D gene, clone size, CDR3 DNA, CDR3 protein. D genes are given only for firm matches. A row's size may be missing; if present it is once, few, many or a size class.

J: TRBJ2-7
V: TRBV6-1
D: TRBD2
size: NA
DNA: TGTGCCAGCAGTGAAAGGCTAGCGGGGGGAAGCGAGCAGTACTTC
CDR3: CASSERLAGGSEQYF

J: TRBJ2-1
V: TRBV2
D: NA
size: NA
DNA: TGTGCCAGCAGTGCCGAGGGCAATGAGCAGTTCTTC
CDR3: CASSAEGNEQFF

J: TRBJ2-5
V: TRBV13
D: NA
size: NA
DNA: TGTGCCAGCACCCGACTAGTTGCAGAGACCCAGTACTTC
CDR3: CASTRLVAETQYF

J: TRBJ2-6
V: TRBV6-5
D: NA
size: NA
DNA: TGTGCCAGCAGATCCCCAGGGTCTGGGGCCAACGTCCTGACTTTC
CDR3: CASRSPGSGANVLTF

J: TRBJ2-5
V: TRBV19
D: TRBD1
size: NA
DNA: TGTGCCAGTAGTCTCGACAGGGGAGGCACAAAAAGGGAGACCCAGTACTTC
CDR3: CASSLDRGGTKRETQYF

J: TRBJ2-7
V: TRBV21-1
D: NA
size: NA
DNA: TGTGCCAGCAGCACTGGACAGAAGGGCTTC
CDR3: CASSTGQKGF

J: TRBJ1-1
V: TRBV30
D: NA
size: NA
DNA: TGTGCCTGGAGTTGGGGGATGAACACTGAAGCTTTCTTT
CDR3: CAWSWGMNTEAFF

J: TRBJ2-5
V: TRBV18
D: TRBD2
size: NA
DNA: TGTGCCAGCTCCCCTCGACTAGCGGGGAAAGAGACCCAGTACTTC
CDR3: CASSPRLAGKETQYF

J: TRBJ1-2
V: TRBV6-5
D: TRBD1
size: NA
DNA: TGTGCCAGCAGTTACTTTACCGGGACAGGGGATGGCTACACCTTC
CDR3: CASSYFTGTGDGYTF

J: TRBJ1-5
V: TRBV7-2
D: NA
size: NA
DNA: TGTGCCAGCAGCGCCAGGGACACCCAGCCCCAGCATTTT
CDR3: CASSARDTQPQHF

J: TRBJ1-5
V: TRBV19
D: TRBD1
size: NA
DNA: TGTGCCAGTAGTAGAACAGGGGGTAGCATGAATCAGCCCCAGCATTTT
CDR3: CASSRTGGSMNQPQHF

J: TRBJ2-2
V: TRBV7-2
D: NA
size: once
DNA: TGTGCCAGCAGCGGATTCGTGGTCCCCGGGGAGCTGTTTTTT
CDR3: CASSGFVVPGELFF

J: TRBJ2-7
V: TRBV7-7
D: TRBD1
size: NA
DNA: TGTGCTAGCAGCCCAGGACAGGGCCCCACGGGTGAGCAGTACTTC
CDR3: CASSPGQGPTGEQYF

J: TRBJ1-3
V: TRBV29-1
D: NA
size: NA
DNA: TGCAGCGTTGTGGTTTCTGGAAACACCATATATTTT
CDR3: CSVVVSGNTIYF

J: TRBJ1-1
V: TRBV14
D: NA
size: NA
DNA: TGTGCCAGCAGGGGAGAGAGCACTGAAGCTTTCTTT
CDR3: CASRGESTEAFF

J: TRBJ1-1
V: TRBV7-2
D: NA
size: NA
DNA: TGTGCCAGCAGCTTTGGATCCCGATCGGGCACTGAAGCTTTCTTT
CDR3: CASSFGSRSGTEAFF

J: TRBJ2-1
V: TRBV4-1
D: NA
size: NA
DNA: TGCGCCAGCAGCCAAGTTAATTTTGAGCAGTTCTTC
CDR3: CASSQVNFEQFF

J: TRBJ2-1
V: TRBV28
D: TRBD1
size: NA
DNA: TGTGCCAGCAGCAGATCCGGGACAGGGGGTGAGCAGTTCTTC
CDR3: CASSRSGTGGEQFF

J: TRBJ2-7
V: TRBV11-3
D: TRBD2
size: once
DNA: TGTGCCAGCAGTCCCTCAGCGGGGGGGACCTACGAGCAGTACTTC
CDR3: CASSPSAGGTYEQYF

J: TRBJ2-7
V: TRBV9
D: NA
size: NA
DNA: TGTGCCAGCAGCGTAGGGCCCTACTACGAGCAGTACTTC
CDR3: CASSVGPYYEQYF

J: TRBJ1-2
V: TRBV11-3
D: NA
size: NA
DNA: TGTGCCAGCAGCCCCAGGGTGTCAGGGTACTATGGCTACACCTTC
CDR3: CASSPRVSGYYGYTF

J: TRBJ1-2
V: TRBV6-6
D: NA
size: NA
DNA: TGTGCCAGCAGTCATCTCGCGTTGCATGGCTACACCTTC
CDR3: CASSHLALHGYTF

J: TRBJ1-1
V: TRBV5-1
D: NA
size: few
DNA: TGCGCCAGCAGCTTGGCGGCTCTGAACACTGAAGCTTTCTTT
CDR3: CASSLAALNTEAFF

J: TRBJ2-5
V: TRBV25-1
D: TRBD1
size: NA
DNA: TGTGCCAGCAGTGCCTACAGGGGTGAACAAGAGACCCAGTACTTC
CDR3: CASSAYRGEQETQYF

J: TRBJ1-1
V: TRBV9
D: TRBD1
size: NA
DNA: TGTGCCAGCAGCGTAGTAGCGGGACAGGGCACTGAAGCTTTCTTT
CDR3: CASSVVAGQGTEAFF

J: TRBJ1-4
V: TRBV6-5
D: NA
size: NA
DNA: TGTGCCAGCGGAGGTTGGGGCGAAAAACTGTTTTTT
CDR3: CASGGWGEKLFF

J: TRBJ1-5
V: TRBV6-1
D: NA
size: NA
DNA: TGTGCCAGCACCCATTCCGGGGGGGACCAGCCCCAGCATTTT
CDR3: CASTHSGGDQPQHF

J: TRBJ1-6
V: TRBV27
D: NA
size: NA
DNA: TGTGCCAGCAGTTTATTTGGTCGGGGAAGTTATAATTCACCCCTCCACTTT
CDR3: CASSLFGRGSYNSPLHF

J: TRBJ2-7
V: TRBV28
D: NA
size: NA
DNA: TGTGCCAGCAGTTTAGGAGGAAAGAAAACCTACGAGCAGTACTTC
CDR3: CASSLGGKKTYEQYF

J: TRBJ2-1
V: TRBV4-1
D: NA
size: NA
DNA: TGCGCCAGCAGCCAACCCCTGGATGAGCAGTTCTTC
CDR3: CASSQPLDEQFF

J: TRBJ2-5
V: TRBV19
D: TRBD2
size: once
DNA: TGTGCCAGTAGTATGACTAGCGGGGGGGCCTGGGAGACCCAGTACTTC
CDR3: CASSMTSGGAWETQYF

J: TRBJ1-4
V: TRBV6-6
D: TRBD1
size: NA
DNA: TGTGCCAGCAGTTACTCGAAAGGGGGCGGTGAAAAACTGTTTTTT
CDR3: CASSYSKGGGEKLFF

J: TRBJ1-5
V: TRBV30
D: NA
size: NA
DNA: TGTGCCTGGAGAAGAACTGACAGACTAAATCAGCCCCAGCATTTT
CDR3: CAWRRTDRLNQPQHF

J: TRBJ2-7
V: TRBV7-9
D: TRBD1
size: NA
DNA: TGTGCCAGCAGCTTAGGCCAACAGGGGGCGGACGAGCAGTACTTC
CDR3: CASSLGQQGADEQYF

J: TRBJ1-1
V: TRBV7-8
D: TRBD1
size: NA
DNA: TGTGCCAGCAGCCCCTCCGGGACAGGGTGGACTGAAGCTTTCTTT
CDR3: CASSPSGTGWTEAFF

J: TRBJ1-2
V: TRBV7-2
D: NA
size: NA
DNA: TGTGCCAGCAGCTTAAGGGGTGGCTACACCTTC
CDR3: CASSLRGGYTF

J: TRBJ1-1
V: TRBV6-5
D: TRBD1
size: NA
DNA: TGTGCCAGCAGACGACAGGGCCAACTTGAAGCTTTCTTT
CDR3: CASRRQGQLEAFF

J: TRBJ1-1
V: TRBV19
D: NA
size: once
DNA: TGTGCCAGTAGTACCCCCAGAAAGACGAACACTGAAGCTTTCTTT
CDR3: CASSTPRKTNTEAFF

J: TRBJ1-2
V: TRBV4-1
D: NA
size: NA
DNA: TGCGCCAGCAGCCAAGAAGACATTGCCTTTGGCTACACCTTC
CDR3: CASSQEDIAFGYTF

J: TRBJ1-2
V: TRBV27
D: NA
size: NA
DNA: TGTGCCAGCAGTTTGGACAGAAGCTATGGCTACACCTTC
CDR3: CASSLDRSYGYTF

J: TRBJ1-5
V: TRBV19
D: NA
size: NA
DNA: TGTGCCAGTACCAACGAGGGGCTCGGTCAGCCCCAGCATTTT
CDR3: CASTNEGLGQPQHF

J: TRBJ1-3
V: TRBV9
D: NA
size: NA
DNA: TGTGCCAGCAGCCGCGAGGGGGCTGGAAACACCATATATTTT
CDR3: CASSREGAGNTIYF

J: TRBJ1-1
V: TRBV15
D: TRBD1
size: NA
DNA: TGTGCCACCAGCAGGGACAGGGGGTACACTGAAGCTTTCTTT
CDR3: CATSRDRGYTEAFF

J: TRBJ2-1
V: TRBV19
D: TRBD1
size: NA
DNA: TGTGCCAGTTGGTCGGGACAGGGCTACAATGAGCAGTTCTTC
CDR3: CASWSGQGYNEQFF

J: TRBJ1-3
V: TRBV19
D: NA
size: few
DNA: TGTGCCAGTAGTTCTCTCCGGGACGGAGCCTTTGGAAACACCATATATTTT
CDR3: CASSSLRDGAFGNTIYF

J: TRBJ2-3
V: TRBV14
D: TRBD1
size: NA
DNA: TGTGCCAGCAGCCAAGATTACCAGGGGGCGGGAACAGATACGCAGTATTTT
CDR3: CASSQDYQGAGTDTQYF

J: TRBJ1-2
V: TRBV2
D: TRBD1
size: once
DNA: TGTGCCAGCAAAGAAGGACAGGCTAACTATGGCTACACCTTC
CDR3: CASKEGQANYGYTF

J: TRBJ1-2
V: TRBV7-9
D: NA
size: NA
DNA: TGTGCCAGCAGCACCGGGACCAGGGGAAATGGCTACACCTTC
CDR3: CASSTGTRGNGYTF

J: TRBJ1-2
V: TRBV6-5
D: NA
size: NA
DNA: TGTGCCAGCAGTCCTACCCCCAGCTACTATGGCTACACCTTC
CDR3: CASSPTPSYYGYTF